Presented here are 16 T cell receptor beta chains from one specimen sequenced in a study of CD4 and CD8 cells across lung adenocarcinoma regions (dated by TCRdb to 2016 to 2019). The method behind the library was PCR. TCRdb names HiSeq X Ten as the instrument used. TCRdb ran its own pipeline on the public reads, namely fastp trimming at Q25 and MiXCR clone calling, and kept in-frame beta chains. Every CDR3 protein is listed once, alongside the most common genes and DNA of its rows. In all, the sample holds about 20,000 distinct CDR3 sequences, and around 50% of those were seen once. The top ten constitute roughly 29% of the sample. The source material was CD8+ T cells from the center of a lung tumor. The label giving this sample's cell subset or site can be read as: tumor center region. The receptors shown here come from a female donor with lung adenocarcinoma. The CD4 and CD8 labels of this study may be unreliable.

The chain joins TRBV6-1 to TRBJ1-2; 7 bases agree with TRBD1. The trim removed 7 bases at V and 4 bases at J, leaving 9 bases unmatched. The CDR3 totals 14 residues. The germline CDR1 and CDR2 sequences are MNHNS and SASEGT. The CDR3 DNA follows: TGTGCCAGCACCCCGGGACAGTTCATCTATGGCTACACCTTC. Its translation is CASTPGQFIYGYTF.

The V and J genes are TRBV6-1 and TRBJ2-1, with D unresolved. The V and J ends lost 8 bases and 5 bases respectively, with 7 bases between them. Per the germline V gene, CDR1 is MNHNS and CDR2 is SASEGT. The CDR3 runs to 11 residues. Written as DNA, the CDR3 is TGTGCCAGCGGTCGAAACAATGAGCAGTTCTTC. Translation: CASGRNNEQFF.

J is TRBJ2-7 and V is TRBV7-2; weak D call: TRBD2 (6 bases). Germline CDR1 is SGHTA and CDR2 is FQGNSA. The germline V and J ends were trimmed by 4 bases and 0 bases, with 13 bases remaining between them. This CDR3 is built from 15 residues. CDR3: CASSSVGRSSYEQYF. In nucleotides, the CDR3 is TGTGCCAGCAGCTCAGTTGGGAGGAGCTCCTACGAGCAGTACTTC.

The chain joins TRBV6-5 to TRBJ1-2; D is perhaps TRBD1 (5 bases). Germline V CDR1 and CDR2: MNHEY, SVGAGI. CDR3 length equals 15 residues. Trimming left V 0 bases short and J 5 bases short, with 13 bases between. The chain's CDR3 is CASSYSGGGSYGYTF. For the CDR3, the DNA is TGTGCCAGCAGTTACTCTGGCGGGGGATCATATGGCTACACCTTC.

This clonotype was observed a handful of times. This chain uses TRBV6-1 with TRBJ1-2; no reliable D call. The CDR3 covers 16 residues. Trimming cost V 7 bases and J 0 bases, with 18 bases left between them. The germline V gene has CDR1 MNHNS and CDR2 SASEGT. The CDR3 DNA sequence: TGTGCCAGCAAAAACCTGGGTGGGGTGGCTAACTATGGCTACACCTTC. Amino acids: CASKNLGGVANYGYTF.

Concerning this clonotype itself: One junction end disagrees with the germline gene, perhaps due to a read error. The chain couples TRBV25-1 to TRBJ2-6; D is perhaps TRBD2 (7 bases). Germline V CDR1 and CDR2: MGHDK, SYGVNS. This CDR3 spans 13 amino acids. The CDR3 protein is CASRRAGANEQNF. In nucleotides, the CDR3 is TGTGCCAGCAGACGTGCGGGGGCCAACGAGCAGAACTTC.

The chain has TRBV6-1 and TRBJ2-2; possibly TRBD1 for D (5 bases). Germline assignment: CDR1 MNHNS and CDR2 SASEGT. The germline V and J ends were trimmed by 5 bases and 4 bases, with 17 bases remaining between them. CDR3 length: 16 amino acids. In nucleotides, the CDR3 is TGTGCCAGCAGTAAACCGACAGCTACGATCACCGGGGAGCTGTTTTTT. Translation gives CASSKPTATITGELFF.

About this clonotype: An end of the junction does not agree with germline; a read error may underlie this. The V call is TRBV6-4, the J call TRBJ2-3, with D perhaps matching TRBD1 or TRBD2 (6 bases each). This CDR3 has 16 amino acids. Germline assignment: CDR1 MRHNA and CDR2 SNTAGT. CDR3 nucleotide sequence: TGTGCCAGCAGGGGGCTCGGGGGCGAGGACCTAGAGACGCAGTATTTC. Residues: CASRGLGGEDLETQYF.

The J gene is TRBJ2-1, the V gene TRBV7-9, with D unresolved. The V end lost 0 bases, the J end lost 0 bases, and 6 bases lay between the germline ends. Germline V gives CDR1 SEHNR, CDR2 FQNEAQ (reference sequence). The CDR3 is 15 amino acids. The CDR3 reads CASSLAGYSYNEQFF. CDR3 sequence (DNA): TGTGCCAGCAGCTTAGCGGGGTACTCCTACAATGAGCAGTTCTTC. Variable domain in full (rest from reference TRBV7-9 and TRBJ2-1): DTGVSQNPRHKITKRGQNVTFRCDPISEHNRLYWYRQTLGQGPEFLTYFQNEAQLEKSRLLSDRFSAERPKGSFSTLEIQRTEQGDSAMYLCASSLAGYSYNEQFFGPGTRLTVL.

This clonotype appeared a few times. The rearrangement links TRBV6-5 to TRBJ2-4; TRBD2 matches 7 bases. CDR1 MNHEY and CDR2 SVGAGI come from the germline V gene. The V and J ends lost 2 bases and 6 bases, in that order; junction bases with no gene match: 1. This CDR3 is built from 13 residues. In nucleotides, the CDR3 is TGTGCCAGCAGTTACAGGGAGGGAAACATTCAGTACTTC. Encoded protein: CASSYREGNIQYF.

V and J are TRBV6-1 and TRBJ1-1, with D possibly being TRBD1 (6 bases). The germline V gene encodes CDR1 MNHNS and CDR2 SASEGT. The V end was cut by 4 bases, the J end by 5 bases, with 11 bases between. The CDR3 runs to 13 residues. CDR3 coding DNA: TGTGCCAGCAGTGGGGGACATCCGACTGAAGCTTTCTTT. Translating gives CASSGGHPTEAFF.

The chain carries TRBV10-3 and TRBJ2-4, with 9 positions matching TRBD1. Germline V gene sequence: CDR1 ENHRY, CDR2 SYGVKD. CDR3 length equals 14 residues. The CDR3 loop is CAGKGGGQGETQYF. The DNA for the CDR3 is TGTGCGGGCAAGGGGGGGGGACAGGGAGAGACTCAGTACTTC.

This clonotype occurred a few times. This chain links TRBV6-1 with TRBJ2-5; 10 bases agree with TRBD2. From germline, CDR1 is MNHNS and CDR2 SASEGT. The CDR3 has 16 residues. J was trimmed by 1 base and V by 6 bases; bases with no gene match: 8. CDR3 coding DNA: TGTGCCAGCAGCGCTCTCTCTAGCGGGGGCCAAGAGACCCAGTACTTC. Its translation is CASSALSSGGQETQYF.

This clonotype is classed as medium-sized. The chain employs TRBV10-1 and TRBJ2-1; either TRBD1 or TRBD2 may fit D (5 bases each). The CDR3 is 15 residues long. The germline V and J ends were trimmed by 4 bases and 0 bases, with 10 bases remaining between them. CDR1 and CDR2 from the germline V gene are WNHNN and SYGVQD (reference sequence). Here the CDR3 reads CASSVEGLSYNEQFF. Written as DNA, the CDR3 is TGCGCCAGCAGTGTTGAGGGGCTCTCCTACAATGAGCAGTTCTTC.

This clonotype was seen just once. The chain joins TRBV6-1 to TRBJ2-3; D call uncertain. This CDR3 has 13 residues. The V gene lost 3 bases and the J gene lost 10 bases, with 14 bases spanning the gap. The V gene's germline CDR1 is MNHNS and CDR2 SASEGT. CDR3 nucleotides: TGTGCCAGCAGTGATAGGGCCACCGAGGCGCAGTATTTT. Translation: CASSDRATEAQYF.

This clonotype has just a few counts. The rearrangement links TRBV10-1 to TRBJ2-1; D is undetermined. CDR1 and CDR2 from the germline V gene are WNHNN and SYGVQD (reference sequence). Trimming took 5 bases from V and 4 from J, leaving 15 bases between them. The CDR3 is made up of 15 amino acids. CDR3 protein: CASSRAESDYNEQFF. As DNA, the CDR3 is TGCGCCAGCAGTAGAGCTGAAAGTGATTACAATGAGCAGTTCTTC.